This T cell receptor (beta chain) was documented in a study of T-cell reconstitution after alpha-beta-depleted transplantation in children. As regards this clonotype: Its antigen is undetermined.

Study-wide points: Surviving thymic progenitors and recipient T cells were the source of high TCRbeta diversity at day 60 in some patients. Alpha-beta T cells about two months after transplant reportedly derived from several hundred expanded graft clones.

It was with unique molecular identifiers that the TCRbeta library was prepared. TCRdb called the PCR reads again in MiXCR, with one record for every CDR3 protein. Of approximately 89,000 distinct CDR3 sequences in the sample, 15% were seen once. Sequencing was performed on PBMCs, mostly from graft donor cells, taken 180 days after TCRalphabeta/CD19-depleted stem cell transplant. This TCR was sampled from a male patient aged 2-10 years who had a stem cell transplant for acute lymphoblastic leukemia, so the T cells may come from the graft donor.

The CDR3 here is CASSQGGAGREKLFF. The CDR3 region has the DNA TGTGCCAGCAGCCAAGGAGGTGCAGGACGGGAAAAACTGTTTTTT. This rearrangement joins TRBV3-1 to TRBJ1-4; D is unresolved. With 1 base removed from V and 8 bases from J, the gap between germline ends came to 14 bases. This CDR3 is 15 amino acids long. The germline gives CDR1 LGHDT, CDR2 YNNKEL (reference sequence).